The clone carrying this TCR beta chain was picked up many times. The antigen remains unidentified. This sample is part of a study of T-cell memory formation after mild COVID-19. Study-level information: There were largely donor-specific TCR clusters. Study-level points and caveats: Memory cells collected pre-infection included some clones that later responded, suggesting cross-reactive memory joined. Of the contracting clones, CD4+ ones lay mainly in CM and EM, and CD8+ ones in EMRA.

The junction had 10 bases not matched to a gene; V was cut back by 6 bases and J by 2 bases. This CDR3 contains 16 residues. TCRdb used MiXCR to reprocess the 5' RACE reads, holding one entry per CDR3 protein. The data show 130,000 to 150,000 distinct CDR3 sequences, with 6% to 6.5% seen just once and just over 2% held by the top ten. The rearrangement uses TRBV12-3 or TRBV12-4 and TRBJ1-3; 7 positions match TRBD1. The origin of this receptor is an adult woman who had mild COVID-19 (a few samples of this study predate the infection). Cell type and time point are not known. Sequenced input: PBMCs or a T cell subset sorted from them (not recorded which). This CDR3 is CASSHDRVGTGNTIYF. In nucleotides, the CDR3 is TGTGCCAGCAGCCACGACAGGGTGGGAACTGGAAACACCATATATTTT.